The 4 T cell receptor beta chains listed next were all sequenced from one sample in a study of cytomegalovirus exposure and HLA in healthy donors. Amplification used 60 Vbeta primers and 13 Jbeta primers. Using immunoSEQ multiplex PCR, the repertoire was profiled, and TCRdb retains in-frame clones only, with some absent. The sample contains roughly 140,000 clones, 70% to 80% of which appear only once. The sequenced sample was PBMCs. The receptors were gathered from a woman aged 35 to 49 in good health and CMV-seropositive.

In its sample, this clone was seen a few times. The V call is TRBV19, the J call TRBJ2-3; 11 bases agree with TRBD2. Germline V CDR1 and CDR2: LNHDA, SQIVND (reference sequence). The CDR3 has 14 residues. V shed 4 bases and J 5 bases; nucleotides not matched to a gene: 2. Here the CDR3 DNA reads TGTGCCAGTAGTAGGACTAGCGGGCAAGATACGCAGTATTTT. Its translation is CASSRTSGQDTQYF. The whole variable domain, filled in from reference TRBV19 and TRBJ2-3, reads DGGITQSPKYLFRKEGQNVTLSCEQNLNHDAMYWYRQDPGQGLRLIYYSQIVNDFQKGDIAEGYSVSREKKESFPLTVTSAQKNPTAFYLCASSRTSGQDTQYFGPGTRLTVL.

This chain uses TRBV7-2 with TRBJ2-2; 7 bases agree with TRBD2. The CDR3 is made up of 15 amino acids. The J segment lost 7 bases and the V segment lost 3 bases, leaving 8 bases of the junction unmatched. Germline assignment: CDR1 SGHTA and CDR2 FQGNSA. The CDR3 here is CASSFKTSVNGELFF. The DNA of the CDR3 is TGTGCCAGCAGCTTTAAAACTAGCGTAAACGGGGAGCTGTTTTTT.

This rearrangement joins TRBV27 to TRBJ2-3, with unresolved D. The CDR3 extends over 11 amino acids. The V end was cut by 4 bases, the J end by 12 bases, with 11 bases between. Germline V lookup: CDR1 MNHEY, CDR2 SMNVEV (reference sequence). The CDR3 nucleotides read TGTGCCAGCAGTTCCGACTTTACTCAGTATTTT. As protein: CASSSDFTQYF.

The chain carries TRBV5-1 and TRBJ2-5; 7 positions agree with TRBD2. The CDR3 has 14 amino acids. Germline V gene lookup returns CDR1 SGHRS and CDR2 YFSETQ. J gave up 4 bases and V 6 bases, and 9 bases lay outside the gene matches. CDR3 protein: CASNGLESVETQYF. The CDR3 nucleotides read TGCGCCAGCAACGGACTAGAATCCGTAGAGACCCAGTACTTC. Combining the CDR3 with reference TRBV5-1 and TRBJ2-5 gives the whole variable domain KAGVTQTPRYLIKTRGQQVTLSCSPISGHRSVSWYQQTPGQGLQFLFEYFSETQRNKGNFPGRFSGRQFSNSRSEMNVSTLELGDSALYLCASNGLESVETQYFGPGTRLLVL.